The 8 T cell receptor beta chains below were found in one sample sequenced in a study of blood T cell repertoires in COVID-19. The data were produced by immunoSEQ multiplex PCR, yet TCRdb's version contains in-frame clones alone and is incomplete. The sample holds tens of thousands of clones, about 77% seen once. The sequenced sample consisted of peripheral blood. These receptor sequences come from a man in his sixties or seventies with COVID-19, enrolled during active disease.

This rearrangement joins TRBV25-1 to TRBJ2-2; 8 bases fit TRBD2. This CDR3 is 14 amino acids long. CDR1 and CDR2 from the germline V gene are MGHDK and SYGVNS. V shed 4 bases and J 7 bases; nucleotides not matched to a gene: 5. The CDR3 loop is CASSVAGQGGELFF. In nucleotides, the CDR3 is TGTGCCAGCAGTGTAGCGGGACAAGGCGGGGAGCTGTTTTTT.

The J gene is TRBJ1-2, the V gene TRBV11-3, with D unresolved. Trimming removed 2 bases from V and 2 bases from J, with 3 bases in between. Germline lookup yields CDR1 SGHNT and CDR2 YENEEA. This CDR3 is 12 amino acids long. CDR3 region: CASSLQNYGYTF. Written as DNA, the CDR3 is TGTGCCAGCAGCTTACAGAACTATGGCTACACCTTC.

The chain recombines TRBV6-5 with TRBJ1-2; TRBD1 matches 9 bases. CDR1 is MNHEY and CDR2 is SVGAGI in the germline V gene. Trimming removed 2 bases from V and 2 bases from J; junction bases left unmatched: 0. The CDR3 spans 14 residues. CDR3: CASSYGTGNYGYTF. CDR3 coding DNA: TGTGCCAGCAGTTACGGGACAGGGAACTATGGCTACACCTTC.

In nucleotides, the CDR3 is TGTGCCAGCAGTTTCTCCTACAGGGTAAATCAGCCCCAGCATTTT. The encoded protein is CASSFSYRVNQPQHF. V and J are TRBV28 and TRBJ1-5; a weak D match, TRBD1 (6 bases). Trimming cost V 3 bases and J 4 bases, with 13 bases left between them. The CDR3 totals 15 residues. Germline-derived CDR1 and CDR2 are MDHEN and SYDVKM. The full variable domain, in which reference TRBV28 and TRBJ1-5 provide the parts outside the CDR3, is DVKVTQSSRYLVKRTGEKVFLECVQDMDHENMFWYRQDPGLGLRLIYFSYDVKMKEKGDIPEGYSVSREKKERFSLILESASTNQTSMYLCASSFSYRVNQPQHFGDGTRLSIL.

This clone was seen a few times. V gene TRBV27 combines with J gene TRBJ2-5, with D perhaps TRBD2 (8 bases). The V and J ends lost 7 bases and 4 bases respectively, with 19 bases between them. The V gene's germline CDR1 is MNHEY and CDR2 SMNVEV (reference sequence). The CDR3 extends over 15 amino acids. The CDR3 sequence is CASKADRAGGETQYF. CDR3 nucleotide sequence: TGTGCCAGCAAGGCTGACAGGGCGGGAGGAGAGACCCAGTACTTC.

V usage is TRBV7-2 and J usage is TRBJ2-5; 11 nucleotides align to TRBD1. The length of the CDR3 is 13 residues. The germline CDR1 and CDR2 sequences are SGHTA and FQGNSA. J lost 7 bases, V lost 5 bases, and 3 bases had no gene match. CDR3: CASSQGQGGTQYF. The CDR3 DNA is TGTGCCAGCAGCCAGGGACAGGGGGGGACCCAGTACTTC.

This chain's CDR3 is CASSSGGATYNEQFF. The CDR3 DNA reads as TGTGCCAGCAGTAGCGGGGGGGCAACCTACAATGAGCAGTTCTTC. J is TRBJ2-1 and V is TRBV27, with 10 bases matching TRBD2. The CDR3 covers 15 residues. Per germline, CDR1 MNHEY and CDR2 SMNVEV (reference sequence). V was clipped by 5 bases and J by 2 bases; unmatched bases: 3.

The chain links TRBV3-1 (or the pseudogene TRBV3-2) to TRBJ2-6, with 13 positions matching TRBD2. The CDR3 is 20 amino acids. The ends lost 4 bases at V and 3 bases at J; junction bases unmatched: 12. Germline CDR1 reads LGHDT; CDR2 reads YNNKEL (reference sequence). Here the CDR3 DNA reads TGTGCCAGCAGCCGGACGATTTGGGGACTAGCGGGAAGTGGGGCCAACGTCCTGACTTTC. Protein: CASSRTIWGLAGSGANVLTF.